A selection of T cell receptor beta chains follows, all from one sample in a study of T cell responses to AZD1222 COVID-19 vaccine. Data came from immunoSEQ multiplex PCR; TCRdb stores just in-frame clones and leaves some out. The table has fewer than 120,000 clones, roughly four fifths seen once. Material: peripheral blood, obtained on day 0 of AZD1222 vaccination. The source of these receptors is an adult in good health. CDR3s include the opening cysteine and the closing phenylalanine or tryptophan. The D gene is left open where the match is weak. Not every row has a clone size; where given, it reads once, few, many or a size class.

TRBJ2-7 TRBV18 NA NA TGTGCCAGCTCACCGTACTCCTACGAGCAGTACTTC CASSPYSYEQYF
TRBJ1-2 TRBV4-3 NA NA TGCGCCAGCAGAACAACCCGAGGGGAAAGCTATGGCTACACCTTC CASRTTRGESYGYTF
TRBJ1-6 TRBV9 NA NA TGTGCCAGCAGCGTGACTGTTGGTAATTCACCCCTCCACTTT CASSVTVGNSPLHF
TRBJ2-7 TRBV28 NA TRBD1 TGTGCCAGCACCGCGACAGGGGTCGCCTACGAGCAGTACTTC CASTATGVAYEQYF
TRBJ1-2 TRBV30 NA TRBD1 TGTGCCTGGAGTGTACGGATGGGGACAGGGGGCGACTATGGCTACACCTTC CAWSVRMGTGGDYGYTF
TRBJ1-5 TRBV10-3 few TRBD1 TGTGCCATCAGTGGTAGACAGGGCGGTCAGCCCCAGCATTTT CAISGRQGGQPQHF
TRBJ1-1 TRBV5-1 NA NA TGCGCCAGCAGCGGAACGGGAGGCACTGAAGCTTTCTTT CASSGTGGTEAFF
TRBJ2-2 TRBV18 NA TRBD2 TGTGCCAGCTCACCACTACAGGGGGCTAGCGGGAGGACCGCCGGGGACACCGGGGAGCTGTTTTTT CASSPLQGASGRTAGDTGELFF
TRBJ1-4 TRBV28 NA NA TGTGCCAGCAGTTTAGGGCAGGGGTGGGAAAAACTGTTTTTT CASSLGQGWEKLFF
TRBJ1-5 TRBV9 NA NA TGTGCCAGCAGCGTAGGCCCTCAGCAGCCCCAGCATTTT CASSVGPQQPQHF
TRBJ1-1 TRBV28 NA TRBD1 TGTGCCAGCAGTCTCGACAGGGTCGCTCAAGCTTTCTTT CASSLDRVAQAFF